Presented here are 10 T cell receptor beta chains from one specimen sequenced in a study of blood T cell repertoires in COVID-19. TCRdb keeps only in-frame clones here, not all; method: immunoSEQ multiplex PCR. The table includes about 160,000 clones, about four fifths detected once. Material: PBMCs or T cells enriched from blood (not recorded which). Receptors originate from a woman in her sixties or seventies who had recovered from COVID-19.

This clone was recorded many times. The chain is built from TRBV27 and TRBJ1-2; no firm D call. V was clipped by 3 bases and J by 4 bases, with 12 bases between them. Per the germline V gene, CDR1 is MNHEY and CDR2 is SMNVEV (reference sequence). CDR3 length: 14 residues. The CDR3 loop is CASSFNPGFYGYTF. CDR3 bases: TGTGCCAGCAGTTTTAATCCCGGGTTCTATGGCTACACCTTC.

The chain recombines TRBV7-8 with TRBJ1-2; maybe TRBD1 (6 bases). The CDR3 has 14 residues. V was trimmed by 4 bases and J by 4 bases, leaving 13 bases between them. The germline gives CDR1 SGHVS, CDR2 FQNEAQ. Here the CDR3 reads CASSSRTEGYGYTF. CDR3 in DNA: TGTGCCAGCAGCTCACGGACAGAAGGCTATGGCTACACCTTC.

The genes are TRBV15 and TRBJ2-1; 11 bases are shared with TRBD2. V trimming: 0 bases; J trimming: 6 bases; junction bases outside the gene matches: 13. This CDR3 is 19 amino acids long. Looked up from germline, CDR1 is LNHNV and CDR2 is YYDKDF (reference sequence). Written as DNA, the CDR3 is TGTGCCACCAGCAGAGATTTGCTAGCGGGGGGCCGCCAAGGCAATGAGCAGTTCTTC. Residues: CATSRDLLAGGRQGNEQFF.

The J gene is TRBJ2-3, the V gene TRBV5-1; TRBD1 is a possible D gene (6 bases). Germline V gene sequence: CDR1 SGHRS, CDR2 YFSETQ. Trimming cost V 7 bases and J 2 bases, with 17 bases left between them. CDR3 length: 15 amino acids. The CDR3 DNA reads TGCGCCAGCGGCAGGGGCGTTGGGGTCACAGATACGCAGTATTTT. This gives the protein CASGRGVGVTDTQYF.

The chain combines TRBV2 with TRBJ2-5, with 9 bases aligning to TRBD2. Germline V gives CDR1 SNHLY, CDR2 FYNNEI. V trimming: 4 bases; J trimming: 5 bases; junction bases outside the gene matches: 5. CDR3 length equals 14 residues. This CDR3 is CASSGGGALETQYF. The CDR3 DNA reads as TGTGCCAGCAGTGGCGGGGGGGCCCTGGAGACCCAGTACTTC.

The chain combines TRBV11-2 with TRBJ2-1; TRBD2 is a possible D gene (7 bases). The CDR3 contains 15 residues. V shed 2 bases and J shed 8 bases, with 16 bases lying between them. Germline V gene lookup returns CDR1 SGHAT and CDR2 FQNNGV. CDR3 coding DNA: TGTGCCAGCAGCTTACACCAGCGGGACATCGATGAGCAGTTCTTC. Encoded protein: CASSLHQRDIDEQFF. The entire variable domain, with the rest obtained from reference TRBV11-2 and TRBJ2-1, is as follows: EAGVAQSPRYKIIEKRQSVAFWCNPISGHATLYWYQQILGQGPKLLIQFQNNGVVDDSQLPKDRFSAERLKGVDSTLKIQPAKLEDSAVYLCASSLHQRDIDEQFFGPGTRLTVL.

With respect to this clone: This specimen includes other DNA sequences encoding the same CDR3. The CDR3 protein is CASSVQGVGEAFF. The DNA of the CDR3 is TGTGCCAGCAGCGTCCAGGGGGTGGGTGAAGCTTTCTTT. This sequence joins TRBV9 and TRBJ1-1; 7 nucleotides align to TRBD1. Germline CDR1 and CDR2: SGDLS and YYNGEE. The CDR3 totals 13 residues. The junction had 5 bases not matched to a gene; V was cut back by 2 bases and J by 7 bases.

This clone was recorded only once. The CDR3 DNA reads TGTGCCAGCACTCAGCTAGGGGTTGGCGAGCAGTTCTTC. Protein sequence: CASTQLGVGEQFF. The rearrangement uses TRBV2 and TRBJ2-1; tentative D call: TRBD1 (5 bases). CDR1 is SNHLY, CDR2 FYNNEI, per germline. The CDR3 totals 13 residues. V lost 7 bases, J lost 10 bases, and 17 bases lay in between.

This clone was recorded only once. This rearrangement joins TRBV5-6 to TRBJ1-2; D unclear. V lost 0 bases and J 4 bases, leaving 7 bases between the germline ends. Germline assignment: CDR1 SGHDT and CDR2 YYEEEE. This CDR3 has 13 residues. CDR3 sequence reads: CASSLGEIYGYTF. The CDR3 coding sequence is TGTGCCAGCAGCTTGGGCGAGATCTATGGCTACACCTTC.

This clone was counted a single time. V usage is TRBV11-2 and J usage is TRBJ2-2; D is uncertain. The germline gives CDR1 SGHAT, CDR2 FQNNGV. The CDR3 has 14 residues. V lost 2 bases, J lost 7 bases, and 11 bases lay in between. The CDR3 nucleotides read TGTGCCAGCAGCTTAAATCCGGGTAACGGGGAGCTGTTTTTT. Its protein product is CASSLNPGNGELFF.